This T cell receptor (beta chain) appears in the sequencing data of a study of T cells in Graves' hyperthyroidism and ophthalmopathy. In its sample, this clonotype was seen many times. V lost 7 bases, J lost 2 bases, and 14 bases lay in between. The CDR3 extends over 14 amino acids. Germline CDR1 SEHNR, CDR2 FQNEAQ (reference sequence). The investigators amplified TCR beta CDR3 regions from RNA transcripts. Carried out on the TCR CDR3, a first-round RT-PCR used the HTBI primer set. TCRdb re-called the multiplex PCR reads through MiXCR, storing one row per CDR3 protein. The sample lists over 450,000 distinct CDR3 sequences; about 15% were seen once.

The specimen sequenced was blood. The clonotype comes from a woman aged 18-29 years with Graves' hyperthyroidism. This chain connects TRBV7-9 to TRBJ2-5; no definite D call. The CDR3 here is CASNRDTRQETQYF. DNA of the CDR3: TGTGCCAGCAATCGAGACACCCGACAAGAGACCCAGTACTTC.